Given below is one TCR beta chain in context. Its cognate antigen is unknown. Patients were ineligible given autoimmune disease history or systemic immunosuppression. The data are from a study of OX40 agonist ivuxolimab in advanced cancers. On the study more broadly: Ivuxolimab was administered intravenously to patients at 0.01 to 10 mg/kg every 2 weeks.

Findings and caveats of the study: Partial responders dosed at 0.1-3.0 mg/kg displayed clonal expansion ranking among the lowest. Some patients without response likewise showed low normalized clonal expansion.

The CDR3 is 13 amino acids. The ends were cut back, 7 bases at V and 1 base at J, with 11 bases in the middle. From germline, CDR1 is SGDLS and CDR2 YYNGEE. Only in-frame clones appear in the TCRdb table, and some are missing; sequencing was by immunoSEQ multiplex PCR. The sample gives roughly 3,500 clones, roughly 70% of which show up once; about 85% is in the top ten. J is TRBJ1-1 and V is TRBV9; D gene uncertain. This TCR derives from an adult with an advanced solid tumor such as melanoma, head and neck, liver or kidney cancer. Sequenced here: CD4+ or CD8+ T cells sorted from blood, sampled in a trial of the OX40 agonist ivuxolimab. The CDR3 DNA reads as TGTGCCAGCGGGCCCTACAAGAACACTGAAGCTTTCTTT. Translated: CASGPYKNTEAFF. Based on the CDR3 plus reference TRBV9 and TRBJ1-1, the full variable domain is DSGVTQTPKHLITATGQRVTLRCSPRSGDLSVYWYQQSLDQGLQFLIQYYNGEERAKGNILERFSAQQFPDLHSELNLSSLELGDSALYFCASGPYKNTEAFFGQGTRLTVV.